This T cell receptor (beta chain) came from a study of PD-1 blockade in classical Hodgkin lymphoma. Study results and limitations: The causes of the repertoire differences, possibly disease activity or prior therapy, remain undefined.

Some clones are missing from TCRdb's copy, which holds only in-frame ones; the method was immunoSEQ multiplex PCR. Here the sample spans several thousand clones, 75% to 85% being singletons. Notes on this clone: The antigen remains undetermined.

Documented time point: cycle 4 day 1 (C4D1), after six to seven weeks of nivolumab. Brentuximab vedotin exposure varied, and every patient relapsed after autologous stem cell transplantation. V was cut by 7 bases and J by 6 bases, with 28 bases left in between. The CDR3 extends over 18 amino acids. Germline CDR1 and CDR2: MDHEN and SYDVKM. The origin of this receptor is a human donor with classical Hodgkin lymphoma. The chain employs TRBV28 and TRBJ2-4; D is possibly TRBD2 (5 bases). The sequences come from peripheral blood mononuclear cells (PBMCs), collected before the fourth cycle of nivolumab. CDR3 nucleotides: TGTGCCAGCACCTCCGAGAGGGTTAATCCCGACCCCCGAAACATTCAGTACTTC. Protein product: CASTSERVNPDPRNIQYF. The whole variable domain, filled in from reference TRBV28 and TRBJ2-4, reads DVKVTQSSRYLVKRTGEKVFLECVQDMDHENMFWYRQDPGLGLRLIYFSYDVKMKEKGDIPEGYSVSREKKERFSLILESASTNQTSMYLCASTSERVNPDPRNIQYFGAGTRLSVL.